One T cell receptor (beta chain) is described in this entry. Its target is unknown. This record comes from a study of PD-1 blockade in classical Hodgkin lymphoma. Findings and caveats of the study: TCR diversity at baseline was reported to be reduced in newly diagnosed patients relative to healthy donors. CD8+ TCR diversity did not rise significantly by C4D1, unlike CD4+. It was among complete responders that baseline diversity resembled that of newly diagnosed patients.

CDR1 and CDR2 from the germline V gene are SGHTA and FQGNSA. This CDR3 region has 15 residues. V was cut by 5 bases and J by 0 bases, with 13 bases left in between. Every patient was affected by relapse after autologous stem cell transplantation, while exposure to brentuximab vedotin was not uniform. Under best response, outcomes were complete response, partial response or progressive disease. TCRdb keeps only in-frame clones here, not all; method: immunoSEQ multiplex PCR. The sample has about 30,000 clones, about 78% seen once; the top ten hold 35%. The receptor was derived from a human donor with classical Hodgkin lymphoma. The input for sequencing was peripheral blood mononuclear cells (PBMCs), taken before the second cycle of nivolumab. The V and J genes are TRBV7-2 and TRBJ2-5; weak D call: TRBD1 (5 bases). CDR3 sequence: CASSPRQTDQETQYF. The CDR3 DNA reads TGTGCCAGCAGCCCACGGCAGACAGACCAAGAGACCCAGTACTTC.